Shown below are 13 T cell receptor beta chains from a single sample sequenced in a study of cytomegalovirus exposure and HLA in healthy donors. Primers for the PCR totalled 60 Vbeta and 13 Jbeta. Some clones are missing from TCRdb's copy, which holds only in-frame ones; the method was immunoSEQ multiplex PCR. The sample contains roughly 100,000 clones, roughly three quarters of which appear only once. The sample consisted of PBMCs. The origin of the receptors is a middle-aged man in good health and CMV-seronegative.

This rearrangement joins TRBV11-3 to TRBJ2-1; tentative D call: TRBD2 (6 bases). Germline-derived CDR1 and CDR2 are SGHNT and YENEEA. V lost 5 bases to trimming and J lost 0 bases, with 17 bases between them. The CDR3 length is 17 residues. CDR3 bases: TGTGCCAGCAGCAATCGGGAGAGATCCAGCTCCTACAATGAGCAGTTCTTC. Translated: CASSNRERSSSYNEQFF.

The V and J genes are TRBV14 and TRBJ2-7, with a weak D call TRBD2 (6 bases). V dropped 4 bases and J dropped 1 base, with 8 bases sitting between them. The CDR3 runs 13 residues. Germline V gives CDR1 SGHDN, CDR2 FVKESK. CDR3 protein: CASSPGLSYEQYF. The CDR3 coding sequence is TGTGCCAGCAGCCCGGGACTTTCCTACGAGCAGTACTTC.

The CDR3 nucleotides are TGTGCCAGCAGTTTAAGGGGTCGGGGGACAGACTACGAGCAGTACTTC. Amino acids: CASSLRGRGTDYEQYF. The gene calls are TRBV28 and TRBJ2-7; TRBD1 is a possible D gene (7 bases). Trimming removed 2 bases at V and 3 bases at J, with 17 bases between. This CDR3 has 16 residues. From germline, CDR1 is MDHEN and CDR2 SYDVKM.

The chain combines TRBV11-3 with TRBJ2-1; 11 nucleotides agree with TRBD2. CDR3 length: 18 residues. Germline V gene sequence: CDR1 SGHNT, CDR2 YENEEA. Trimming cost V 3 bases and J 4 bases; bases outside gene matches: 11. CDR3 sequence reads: CASSLTNTGTSGYNEQFF. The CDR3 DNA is TGTGCCAGCAGCTTGACGAACACCGGGACTAGCGGTTACAATGAGCAGTTCTTC.

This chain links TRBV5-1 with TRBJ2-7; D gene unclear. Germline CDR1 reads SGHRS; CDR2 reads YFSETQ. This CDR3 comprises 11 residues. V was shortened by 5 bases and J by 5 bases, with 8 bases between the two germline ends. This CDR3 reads CASSHRDEQYF. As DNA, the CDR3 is TGCGCCAGCAGTCATCGAGACGAGCAGTACTTC.

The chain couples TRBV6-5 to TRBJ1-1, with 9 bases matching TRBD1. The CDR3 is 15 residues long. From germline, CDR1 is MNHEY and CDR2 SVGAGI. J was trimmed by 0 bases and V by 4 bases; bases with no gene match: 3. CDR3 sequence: CASSSTGGLNTEAFF. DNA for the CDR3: TGTGCCAGCAGTTCAACAGGGGGCCTGAACACTGAAGCTTTCTTT.

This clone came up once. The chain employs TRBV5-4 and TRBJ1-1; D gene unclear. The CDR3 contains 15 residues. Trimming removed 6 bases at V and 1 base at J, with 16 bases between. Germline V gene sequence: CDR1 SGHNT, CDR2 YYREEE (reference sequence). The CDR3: CASKTLGRRNTEAFF. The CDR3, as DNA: TGTGCCAGCAAAACCTTGGGCCGACGGAACACTGAAGCTTTCTTT.

The CDR3 is CASKATQESTDTQYF. CDR3 bases: TGCGCCAGCAAAGCGACCCAAGAGAGCACAGATACGCAGTATTTT. This rearrangement joins TRBV5-1 to TRBJ2-3; D unclear. CDR1 is SGHRS and CDR2 is YFSETQ in the germline V gene. The CDR3 length is 15 residues. Trimming pared 6 bases from V and 0 bases from J, leaving 14 bases between.

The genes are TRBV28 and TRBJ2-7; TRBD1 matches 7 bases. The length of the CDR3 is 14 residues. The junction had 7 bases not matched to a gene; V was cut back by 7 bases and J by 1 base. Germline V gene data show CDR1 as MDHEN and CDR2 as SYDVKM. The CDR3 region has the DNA TGTGCCAGCACCGCCGGGACAGCTTCCTACGAGCAGTACTTC. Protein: CASTAGTASYEQYF.

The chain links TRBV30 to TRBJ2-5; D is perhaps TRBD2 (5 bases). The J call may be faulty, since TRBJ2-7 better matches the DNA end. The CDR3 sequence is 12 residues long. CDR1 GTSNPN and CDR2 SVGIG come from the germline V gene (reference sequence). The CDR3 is CAWSRDSYEQYF. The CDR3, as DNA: TGTGCCTGGAGTCGGGACTCCTACGAGCAGTACTTC.

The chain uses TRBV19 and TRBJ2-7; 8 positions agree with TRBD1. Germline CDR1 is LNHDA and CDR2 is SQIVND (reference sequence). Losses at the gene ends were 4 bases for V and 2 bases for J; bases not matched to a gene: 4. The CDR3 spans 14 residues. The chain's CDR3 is CASSNQGQAYEQYF. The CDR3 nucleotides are TGTGCCAGTAGTAATCAGGGACAGGCCTACGAGCAGTACTTC. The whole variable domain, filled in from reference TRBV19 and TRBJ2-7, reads DGGITQSPKYLFRKEGQNVTLSCEQNLNHDAMYWYRQDPGQGLRLIYYSQIVNDFQKGDIAEGYSVSREKKESFPLTVTSAQKNPTAFYLCASSNQGQAYEQYFGPGTRLTVT.

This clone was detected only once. The CDR3 region has the DNA TGTGCCTGGAGTGTACAAGGGGGTTACGAGCAGTACTTC. Translation gives CAWSVQGGYEQYF. The chain links TRBV30 to TRBJ2-7, with D possibly being TRBD1 (6 bases). CDR3 length: 13 amino acids. V was pared by 0 bases and J by 4 bases, with 10 bases between. Germline V lookup: CDR1 GTSNPN, CDR2 SVGIG (reference sequence).

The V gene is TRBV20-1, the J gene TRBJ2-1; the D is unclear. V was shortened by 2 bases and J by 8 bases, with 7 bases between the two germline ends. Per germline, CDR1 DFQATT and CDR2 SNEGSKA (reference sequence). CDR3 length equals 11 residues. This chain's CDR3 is CSARNADEQFF. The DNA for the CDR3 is TGCAGTGCTAGAAATGCAGATGAGCAGTTCTTC.